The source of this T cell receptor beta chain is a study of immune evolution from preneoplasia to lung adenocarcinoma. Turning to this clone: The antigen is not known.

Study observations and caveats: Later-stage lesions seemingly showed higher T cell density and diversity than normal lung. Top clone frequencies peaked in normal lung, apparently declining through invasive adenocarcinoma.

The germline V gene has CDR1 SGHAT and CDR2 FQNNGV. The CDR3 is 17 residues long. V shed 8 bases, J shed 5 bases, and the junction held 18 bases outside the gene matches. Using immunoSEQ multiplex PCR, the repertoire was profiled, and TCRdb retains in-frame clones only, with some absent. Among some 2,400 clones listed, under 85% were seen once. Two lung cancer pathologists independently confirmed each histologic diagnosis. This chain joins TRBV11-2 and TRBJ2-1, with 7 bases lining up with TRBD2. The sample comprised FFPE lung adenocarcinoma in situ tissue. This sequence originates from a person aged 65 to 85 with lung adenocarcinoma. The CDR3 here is CASRLWGKRGVDNEQFF. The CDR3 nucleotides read TGTGCCAGCCGCCTTTGGGGTAAGCGGGGTGTAGACAATGAGCAGTTCTTC.